These 25 T cell receptor beta chains came from one sample sequenced in a study of blood T cell repertoires in COVID-19. This table comes from immunoSEQ multiplex PCR, and its TCRdb copy is limited to in-frame clones, with some not included. The sample lists approximately 70,000 clones, just under 90% seen once, with roughly 6.8% in the top ten. The sequenced sample consisted of peripheral blood. The receptors stem from a woman aged 80 or older with active COVID-19.

The rearrangement uses TRBV24-1 and TRBJ2-7; possibly TRBD2 for D (5 bases). CDR3 size: 12 residues. Germline CDR1 KGHDR, CDR2 SFDVKD. Deletions cut 3 bases from V and 7 bases from J, with 9 bases between. CDR3 sequence (DNA): TGTGCCACCAGTGATATGAGGGAAGAGCAGTACTTC. Translation gives CATSDMREEQYF.

The chain combines TRBV2 with TRBJ2-1, with 7 positions matching TRBD2. After removal of 7 bases from V and 2 bases from J, the junction contained 11 bases not matched to a gene. Germline CDR1 is SNHLY and CDR2 is FYNNEI. The CDR3 runs to 16 residues. The CDR3 is CASTIPAGVAYNEQFF. The CDR3 DNA sequence: TGTGCCAGCACCATACCGGCGGGAGTAGCCTACAATGAGCAGTTCTTC.

The chain employs TRBV7-9 and TRBJ1-2; the D is unclear. Trimming removed 4 bases at V and 5 bases at J, with 14 bases between. The germline gives CDR1 SEHNR, CDR2 FQNEAQ (reference sequence). The CDR3 has 14 residues. The CDR3 DNA reads as TGTGCCAGCAGCTCCCTTGACATCCCATATGGCTACACCTTC. Translated: CASSSLDIPYGYTF.

The V and J genes are TRBV6-1 and TRBJ1-1; D uncertain. Germline-derived CDR1 and CDR2 are MNHNS and SASEGT. Deletions cut 2 bases from V and 1 base from J, with 5 bases between. The CDR3 is made up of 13 amino acids. The CDR3 reads CASSESRNTEAFF. The CDR3 DNA reads TGTGCCAGCAGTGAAAGCCGGAACACTGAAGCTTTCTTT.

V usage is TRBV10-1 and J usage is TRBJ2-5; 7 bases map to TRBD2. CDR3 size: 15 residues. Germline assignment: CDR1 WNHNN and CDR2 SYGVQD (reference sequence). V lost 10 bases and J lost 7; bases outside the gene matches: 18. The CDR3 bases are TGCGCCAAAAACGAGCGAAGCGGGATAACGGGGACCCAGTACTTC. Translating it yields CAKNERSGITGTQYF.

V gene TRBV4-2 combines with J gene TRBJ2-1; D uncertain. Germline CDR1 is LGHNA and CDR2 is YNFKEQ. Trimming took 4 bases from V and 7 from J, leaving 8 bases between them. The CDR3 consists of 12 residues. DNA for the CDR3: TGTGCCAGCAGCCCACTCAGGAATGAGCAGTTCTTC. Translation: CASSPLRNEQFF.

The chain recombines TRBV4-2 with TRBJ2-3; D unclear. Germline CDR1 LGHNA, CDR2 YNFKEQ. Trimming removed 4 bases at V and 3 bases at J, with 8 bases between. The CDR3 loop spans 13 amino acids. The CDR3 region is CASSPPQTDTQYF. The CDR3 region has the DNA TGTGCCAGCAGCCCCCCCCAGACAGATACGCAGTATTTT.

The chain has TRBV7-2 and TRBJ2-6; tentative D call: TRBD2 (6 bases). The CDR3 spans 18 residues. The V end lost 0 bases, the J end lost 0 bases, and 12 bases lay between the germline ends. Germline V CDR1 and CDR2: SGHTA, FQGNSA. For the CDR3, the DNA is TGTGCCAGCAGCTTAGCGGGGACTCGGAACTCTGGGGCCAACGTCCTGACTTTC. The encoded protein is CASSLAGTRNSGANVLTF.

The CDR3 nucleotides read TGCAGTGCCTCCTCCAATCAGCCCCAGCATTTT. Encoded protein: CSASSNQPQHF. This sequence joins TRBV20-1 and TRBJ1-5; D remains unclear. V was trimmed by 6 bases and J by 3 bases, leaving 6 bases between them. Germline V lookup: CDR1 DFQATT, CDR2 SNEGSKA (reference sequence). This CDR3 contains 11 residues.

The rearrangement uses TRBV7-9 and TRBJ2-2; D is unclear. Trimming cost V 4 bases and J 4 bases, with 7 bases left between them. The germline gives CDR1 SEHNR, CDR2 FQNEAQ (reference sequence). The CDR3 loop spans 13 amino acids. The DNA for the CDR3 is TGTGCCAGCAGCTCGACGGGCACCGGGGAGCTGTTTTTT. Translation gives CASSSTGTGELFF. The full variable domain, its missing parts supplied by reference TRBV7-9 and TRBJ2-2, is DTGVSQNPRHKITKRGQNVTFRCDPISEHNRLYWYRQTLGQGPEFLTYFQNEAQLEKSRLLSDRFSAERPKGSFSTLEIQRTEQGDSAMYLCASSSTGTGELFFGEGSRLTVL.

The chain recombines TRBV11-2 with TRBJ1-1; 8 nucleotides align to TRBD1. V shed 3 bases and J 6 bases; nucleotides not matched to a gene: 3. Germline lookup yields CDR1 SGHAT and CDR2 FQNNGV. This CDR3 spans 13 amino acids. CDR3 sequence: CASSLDRDSEAFF. CDR3 in DNA: TGTGCCAGCAGCTTGGACAGGGATTCTGAAGCTTTCTTT.

This chain connects TRBV7-9 to TRBJ2-5, with 7 positions matching TRBD1. J lost 6 bases, V lost 4 bases, and 5 bases had no gene match. The CDR3 sequence is 13 residues long. Germline loops: CDR1 SEHNR, CDR2 FQNEAQ (reference sequence). The chain's CDR3 is CASSSWDRQTQYF. CDR3 DNA: TGTGCCAGCAGCTCCTGGGACAGACAGACCCAGTACTTC.

This chain connects TRBV5-1 to TRBJ2-5; 9 bases are shared with TRBD2. This CDR3 is 15 amino acids long. Germline lookup yields CDR1 SGHRS and CDR2 YFSETQ. With 0 bases clipped from V and 5 bases from J, the junction kept 5 bases outside the gene matches. This CDR3 reads CASSLALAGRETQYF. CDR3 nucleotides: TGCGCCAGCAGCTTGGCCCTAGCGGGACGGGAGACCCAGTACTTC.

The chain links TRBV3-1 (or the pseudogene TRBV3-2) to TRBJ2-2; D gene unclear. Trimming stripped 4 bases from V and 1 base from J, with 13 bases between. Germline V gene lookup returns CDR1 LGHDT and CDR2 YNNKEL (reference sequence). The CDR3 is made up of 16 amino acids. CDR3 protein: CASSPYYTRNTGELFF. CDR3 in DNA: TGTGCCAGCAGCCCCTACTATACCAGGAACACCGGGGAGCTGTTTTTT.

In nucleotides, the CDR3 is TGTGCCAGCAGTTTCCGCCCCCCGGGACTCGGGCAGGAGACCCAGTACTTC. It yields the protein CASSFRPPGLGQETQYF. J is TRBJ2-5 and V is TRBV27; D is perhaps TRBD2 (6 bases). Germline CDR1 reads MNHEY; CDR2 reads SMNVEV (reference sequence). Trimming stripped 3 bases from V and 5 bases from J, with 22 bases between. This CDR3 has 17 amino acids.

The chain has TRBV7-3 and TRBJ1-1; maybe TRBD1 (5 bases). V lost 6 bases and J 1 base, leaving 9 bases between the germline ends. Looked up from germline, CDR1 is SGHTA and CDR2 is FQGTGA. The CDR3 sequence is 13 residues long. The CDR3 region has the DNA TGTGCCAGCAGGCAAGACAGGAACACTGAAGCTTTCTTT. It codes for CASRQDRNTEAFF.

Note on this clone: Other DNA sequences in the same sample also yield this CDR3. The chain is built from TRBV5-4 and TRBJ2-1; D unresolved. The V end was cut by 4 bases, the J end by 1 base, with 12 bases between. There are 15 residues in the CDR3. The V gene's germline CDR1 is SGHNT and CDR2 YYREEE (reference sequence). The CDR3 DNA sequence: TGTGCCAGCAGCCCTACTGGTAATTCCTACAATGAGCAGTTCTTC. Translated, it gives CASSPTGNSYNEQFF.

The J gene is TRBJ2-1, the V gene TRBV24-1, with TRBD2 matching over 8 bases. V trimming: 4 bases; J trimming: 7 bases; junction bases outside the gene matches: 8. This CDR3 is built from 15 residues. Germline V gene lookup returns CDR1 KGHDR and CDR2 SFDVKD. CDR3 sequence: CATSDTSGAGNEQFF. The CDR3, as DNA: TGTGCCACCAGTGACACTAGCGGAGCTGGGAATGAGCAGTTCTTC.

Note on this clone: The sample contains more than one DNA sequence encoding this CDR3. The V gene is TRBV5-6, the J gene TRBJ2-3; 7 positions match TRBD1. This CDR3 contains 14 residues. Germline trimming cut 4 bases from V and 2 bases from J; bases unmatched to any gene: 4. Germline loops: CDR1 SGHDT, CDR2 YYEEEE. CDR3 nucleotide sequence: TGTGCCAGCAGCCTGACAGGGTTCACAGATACGCAGTATTTT. This codes for CASSLTGFTDTQYF.

The chain is built from TRBV30 and TRBJ2-5, with 7 positions matching TRBD2. The CDR3 has 13 amino acids. Germline values: CDR1 GTSNPN, CDR2 SVGIG (reference sequence). Trimming cost V 5 bases and J 2 bases; bases outside gene matches: 5. CDR3 loop: CAWQRREQETQYF. CDR3 nucleotide sequence: TGTGCCTGGCAAAGGCGGGAGCAAGAGACCCAGTACTTC.

The chain has TRBV6-5 and TRBJ1-5; 8 nucleotides align to TRBD1. Germline CDR1 is MNHEY and CDR2 is SVGAGI. CDR3 length equals 16 residues. V shed 4 bases, J shed 4 bases, and the junction held 9 bases outside the gene matches. The CDR3 nucleotides read TGTGCCAGCAGTTTGCGGGGCAGGGGGCGGAATCAGCCCCAGCATTTT. Encoded protein: CASSLRGRGRNQPQHF.

The J gene is TRBJ1-1, the V gene TRBV7-9; weak D call: TRBD1 (5 bases). Germline V CDR1 and CDR2: SEHNR, FQNEAQ (reference sequence). The CDR3 loop spans 14 amino acids. V was trimmed by 4 bases and J by 5 bases, leaving 14 bases between them. Here the CDR3 DNA reads TGTGCCAGCAGCTGGACGCCTGGGGGGACTGAAGCTTTCTTT. It is translated as CASSWTPGGTEAFF.

The count of this clone is one. The chain carries TRBV28 and TRBJ1-1; D is undetermined. CDR1 and CDR2 from the germline V gene are MDHEN and SYDVKM. With 5 bases removed from V and 0 bases from J, the gap between germline ends came to 10 bases. The CDR3 is 14 residues long. CDR3 in amino acids: CASSPPTLNTEAFF. The CDR3 nucleotides read TGTGCCAGCAGTCCACCAACACTGAACACTGAAGCTTTCTTT. The full variable domain, with the rest looked up from reference TRBV28 and TRBJ1-1, is DVKVTQSSRYLVKRTGEKVFLECVQDMDHENMFWYRQDPGLGLRLIYFSYDVKMKEKGDIPEGYSVSREKKERFSLILESASTNQTSMYLCASSPPTLNTEAFFGQGTRLTVV.

This rearrangement joins TRBV7-2 to TRBJ2-7; 7 bases match TRBD2. Germline V lookup: CDR1 SGHTA, CDR2 FQGNSA. Trimming at V came to 1 base and at J to 2 bases, leaving 2 bases not matched to a gene. There are 14 residues in the CDR3. CDR3 amino acids: CASSLGAGAYEQYF. The CDR3 region has the DNA TGTGCCAGCAGCTTAGGCGCGGGGGCCTACGAGCAGTACTTC.

The rearrangement uses TRBV5-1 and TRBJ2-7; 12 bases are a match to TRBD2. CDR3 length: 17 residues. Germline-derived CDR1 and CDR2 are SGHRS and YFSETQ. Trimming cost V 2 bases and J 4 bases; bases outside gene matches: 10. The CDR3 region has the DNA TGCGCCAGCAGCTTTGTGACTAGCGGGAGAATAGGTTACGAGCAGTACTTC. As protein: CASSFVTSGRIGYEQYF.